One sample yielded the 24 T cell receptor beta chains listed below, sequenced in a study of shared clonotypes between healthy human individuals. CD45RO-negative, CCR7-selected cells formed the naive CD8 fraction, which excluded terminally differentiated effector memory CD45RA+ cells. Assay used: immunoSEQ multiplex PCR; TCRdb lists only in-frame clones, some missing. The sample has a few million clones, around 93% seen once. Specimen: naive CD8+ T cells from PBMCs. Receptor source: a young man in good health. Some clones in this sample may be carry-over from other donors' samples.

V is TRBV7-9 and J is TRBJ2-3; TRBD1 agrees at 7 bases. The V gene end was trimmed by 6 bases and the J gene end by 2 bases; junction bases not matched to a gene: 11. Germline V CDR1 and CDR2: SEHNR, FQNEAQ (reference sequence). The CDR3 has 16 amino acids. The CDR3 DNA is TGTGCCAGCAGACCCAGGGACAGTCCTAACACAGATACGCAGTATTTT. Its translation is CASRPRDSPNTDTQYF. The full variable domain, in which reference TRBV7-9 and TRBJ2-3 provide the parts outside the CDR3, is DTGVSQNPRHKITKRGQNVTFRCDPISEHNRLYWYRQTLGQGPEFLTYFQNEAQLEKSRLLSDRFSAERPKGSFSTLEIQRTEQGDSAMYLCASRPRDSPNTDTQYFGPGTRLTVL.

CDR3 in amino acids: CSAYLRRARETQYF. The CDR3 nucleotides read TGCAGCGCGTACCTAAGGAGGGCCCGAGAGACCCAGTACTTC. This rearrangement joins TRBV29-1 to TRBJ2-5; D might be TRBD2 (6 bases). The CDR3 is 14 residues long. Per germline, CDR1 SQVTM and CDR2 ANQGSEA. Trimming shortened V by 7 bases and J by 4 bases, and 19 bases separated the two germline ends. Complete variable domain (other parts from reference TRBV29-1 and TRBJ2-5): SAVISQKPSRDICQRGTSLTIQCQVDSQVTMMFWYRQQPGQSLTLIATANQGSEATYESGFVIDKFPISRPNLTFSTLTVSNMSPEDSSIYLCSAYLRRARETQYFGPGTRLLVL.

The V gene is TRBV5-1, the J gene TRBJ1-1; no clear D gene. CDR1 and CDR2 (germline): SGHRS, YFSETQ. This CDR3 region has 16 residues. Deletions cut 7 bases from V and 0 bases from J, with 19 bases between. Here the CDR3 reads CASANELRQLNTEAFF. CDR3 coding DNA: TGCGCCAGCGCTAACGAGCTACGGCAGCTGAACACTGAAGCTTTCTTT.

The gene calls are TRBV28 and TRBJ1-4, with D perhaps TRBD1 (5 bases). The germline V and J ends were trimmed by 2 bases and 4 bases, with 14 bases remaining between them. This CDR3 is 16 amino acids long. Germline V CDR1 and CDR2: MDHEN, SYDVKM. CDR3 residues: CASSLLTGPLNEKLFF. CDR3 DNA: TGTGCCAGCAGTTTACTTACAGGTCCCCTTAATGAAAAACTGTTTTTT.

This clone was counted between two and nine times. Additional DNA sequences in this sample encode the identical CDR3. V gene TRBV28 combines with J gene TRBJ2-1; D remains unclear. Trimming took off 8 bases at V and 4 bases at J, with 3 bases between the two ends. Germline V CDR1 and CDR2: MDHEN, SYDVKM. The CDR3 sequence is 10 residues long. The CDR3 DNA is TGTGCCAGCGGATACAATGAGCAGTTCTTC. Amino acids: CASGYNEQFF.

The V and J genes are TRBV7-8 and TRBJ1-1; TRBD1 matches at 7 bases. Germline values: CDR1 SGHVS, CDR2 FQNEAQ. V gave up 1 base and J gave up 4 bases; unmatched junction bases: 3. CDR3 length equals 14 residues. Written as DNA, the CDR3 is TGTGCCAGCAGCTTAGAGGCAGGGGGCACTGAAGCTTTCTTT. This codes for CASSLEAGGTEAFF.

The CDR3 DNA follows: TGTGCCAGCAGCCCTGACGGCAGGGGGCTCGACGAGCAGTACTTC. Translated: CASSPDGRGLDEQYF. V gene TRBV16 combines with J gene TRBJ2-7; 8 bases match TRBD1. After removal of 4 bases from V and 5 bases from J, the junction contained 10 bases not matched to a gene. The CDR3 totals 15 residues. The germline CDR1 and CDR2 sequences are KGHSY and FQNENV. Variable domain in full (rest from reference TRBV16 and TRBJ2-7): GEEVAQTPKHLVRGEGQKAKLYCAPIKGHSYVFWYQQVLKNEFKFLISFQNENVFDETGMPKERFSAKCLPNSPCSLEIQATKLEDSAVYFCASSPDGRGLDEQYFGPGTRLTVT.

CDR3 sequence (DNA): TGTGCCAGCACATCTTCTCTCCGGGAAATAACCTACGAGCAGTACTTC. Translating it yields CASTSSLREITYEQYF. J is TRBJ2-7 and V is TRBV6-6; possible D gene TRBD2, 5 bases. This CDR3 region has 16 residues. V was trimmed by 7 bases and J by 2 bases, leaving 21 bases between them. Germline V lookup: CDR1 MNHNY, CDR2 SVGAGI (reference sequence).

Points on this clone: The sample contains more than one DNA sequence encoding this CDR3. This chain joins TRBV10-3 and TRBJ2-7; 9 nucleotides line up with TRBD1. V was pared by 6 bases and J by 2 bases, with 8 bases of the junction left unmatched. The germline CDR1 and CDR2 sequences are ENHRY and SYGVKD. There are 15 residues in the CDR3. The CDR3 DNA is TGTGCCATCAGCTCCCCGGGACAGGGCCCCTACGAGCAGTACTTC. Translation gives CAISSPGQGPYEQYF.

The chain recombines TRBV19 with TRBJ1-5; 7 bases align to TRBD1. This CDR3 spans 15 amino acids. With 5 bases clipped from V and 4 bases from J, the junction kept 8 bases outside the gene matches. The germline V gene encodes CDR1 LNHDA and CDR2 SQIVND (reference sequence). CDR3 nucleotide sequence: TGTGCCAGTAGTGTAGTGAACAGGGGAAATCAGCCCCAGCATTTT. Residues: CASSVVNRGNQPQHF.

This clone was detected only a few times. This chain links TRBV28 with TRBJ1-1; D is unclear. The CDR3 loop spans 14 amino acids. Germline CDR1 MDHEN, CDR2 SYDVKM. The V end lost 3 bases, the J end lost 4 bases, and 12 bases lay between the germline ends. As DNA, the CDR3 is TGTGCCAGCAGTTTGGTTAACGTGGGCACTGAAGCTTTCTTT. Translated, it gives CASSLVNVGTEAFF.

The J gene is TRBJ2-3, the V gene TRBV7-2; 11 bases are shared with TRBD2. Germline V CDR1 and CDR2: SGHTA, FQGNSA. With V trimmed by 4 bases and J by 1 base, 1 base remained unmatched. This CDR3 comprises 15 residues. CDR3 region: CASSSGLAGTDTQYF. The CDR3 region has the DNA TGTGCCAGCAGCTCGGGACTAGCGGGCACAGATACGCAGTATTTT.

The chain combines TRBV6-5 with TRBJ2-7; D is perhaps TRBD1 (5 bases). The CDR3 is 15 residues long. V was shortened by 0 bases and J by 0 bases, with 9 bases between the two germline ends. The germline V gene has CDR1 MNHEY and CDR2 SVGAGI. The CDR3 DNA follows: TGTGCCAGCAGTTACTCGCTAGGGGCCTCCTACGAGCAGTACTTC. This gives the protein CASSYSLGASYEQYF.

This chain joins TRBV19 and TRBJ2-1; TRBD2 matches 8 bases. Per germline, CDR1 LNHDA and CDR2 SQIVND (reference sequence). V lost 5 bases, J lost 4 bases, and 4 bases stayed unmatched. CDR3 length: 14 residues. The chain's CDR3 is CASSQAGAYNEQFF. The CDR3 DNA follows: TGTGCCAGTAGTCAAGCGGGAGCATACAATGAGCAGTTCTTC. The full variable domain, in which reference TRBV19 and TRBJ2-1 provide the parts outside the CDR3, is DGGITQSPKYLFRKEGQNVTLSCEQNLNHDAMYWYRQDPGQGLRLIYYSQIVNDFQKGDIAEGYSVSREKKESFPLTVTSAQKNPTAFYLCASSQAGAYNEQFFGPGTRLTVL.

The rearrangement joins TRBV7-6 to TRBJ2-1, with 13 bases matching TRBD2. This CDR3 spans 17 amino acids. Germline V lookup: CDR1 SGHVS, CDR2 FNYEAQ. Trimming cost V 5 bases and J 6 bases; bases outside gene matches: 10. CDR3 sequence (DNA): TGTGCCAGCAGCCCCCGCCCGGGACTAGCGGGAATCAATGAGCAGTTCTTC. It specifies CASSPRPGLAGINEQFF. Variable domain in full (rest from reference TRBV7-6 and TRBJ2-1): GAGVSQSPRYKVTKRGQDVALRCDPISGHVSLYWYRQALGQGPEFLTYFNYEAQQDKSGLPNDRFSAERPEGSISTLTIQRTEQRDSAMYRCASSPRPGLAGINEQFFGPGTRLTVL.

The V call is TRBV5-1, the J call TRBJ1-5, with 7 bases that match TRBD1. V shed 0 bases, J shed 4 bases, and the junction held 4 bases outside the gene matches. The CDR3 length is 15 residues. Per the germline V gene, CDR1 is SGHRS and CDR2 is YFSETQ. CDR3 bases: TGCGCCAGCAGCTTGGACAGGGGCCATAATCAGCCCCAGCATTTT. This encodes CASSLDRGHNQPQHF.

V and J are TRBV30 and TRBJ2-1, with 11 bases matching TRBD2. With 3 bases clipped from V and 4 bases from J, the junction kept 2 bases outside the gene matches. CDR1 GTSNPN and CDR2 SVGIG come from the germline V gene (reference sequence). This CDR3 contains 14 residues. CDR3 DNA sequence: TGTGCCTGGAGGGGACTAGCGGCTTACAATGAGCAGTTCTTC. Translation gives CAWRGLAAYNEQFF.

The genes are TRBV7-9 and TRBJ2-1, with TRBD2 matching 12 bases. Unmatched junction bases numbered 7, after V lost 6 bases and J lost 4 bases. This CDR3 region has 16 residues. Germline lookup yields CDR1 SEHNR and CDR2 FQNEAQ (reference sequence). CDR3 DNA sequence: TGTGCCAGCAGGCCCCCTAGCGGGGGGGGGTACAATGAGCAGTTCTTC. This gives the protein CASRPPSGGGYNEQFF.

Concerning this clone: Other DNA sequences of this sample code for an identical CDR3. This chain uses TRBV27 with TRBJ2-1, with D perhaps TRBD2 (5 bases). CDR3 size: 14 residues. Deletions cut 3 bases from V and 0 bases from J, with 6 bases between. CDR1 MNHEY and CDR2 SMNVEV come from the germline V gene (reference sequence). The CDR3 loop is CASSLGSSYNEQFF. The CDR3 coding sequence is TGTGCCAGCAGTTTGGGGAGCTCCTACAATGAGCAGTTCTTC.

The chain joins TRBV11-2 to TRBJ1-1, with D possibly being TRBD1 (5 bases). The germline V and J ends were trimmed by 4 bases and 4 bases, with 22 bases remaining between them. This CDR3 is built from 17 residues. Per germline, CDR1 SGHAT and CDR2 FQNNGV. The chain's CDR3 is CASSSGLGWGRATEAFF. The CDR3 DNA reads as TGTGCCAGCAGCTCAGGACTAGGTTGGGGGAGGGCCACTGAAGCTTTCTTT.

CDR3 in amino acids: CASSKTPIITEAFF. The CDR3 DNA reads TGTGCCAGCAGCAAAACCCCCATCATCACTGAAGCTTTCTTT. The chain is built from TRBV7-9 and TRBJ1-1; D uncertain. V lost 5 bases to trimming and J lost 4 bases, with 14 bases between them. There are 14 residues in the CDR3. CDR1 SEHNR and CDR2 FQNEAQ come from the germline V gene (reference sequence).

The rearrangement joins TRBV28 to TRBJ2-7; TRBD1 matches at 7 bases. The germline V gene has CDR1 MDHEN and CDR2 SYDVKM. The CDR3 contains 15 residues. V lost 7 bases and J lost 3; bases outside the gene matches: 12. The CDR3 is CASTPHGTDHYEQYF. CDR3 bases: TGTGCCAGCACTCCCCACGGGACAGACCACTACGAGCAGTACTTC.

J is TRBJ1-4 and V is TRBV7-9, with TRBD1 identical over 12 bases. CDR3 length: 16 residues. From germline, CDR1 is SEHNR and CDR2 FQNEAQ (reference sequence). The CDR3 sequence: CASGGTGGSTNEKLFF. The CDR3 nucleotides are TGTGCGTCGGGCGGGACAGGGGGCTCAACTAATGAAAAACTGTTTTTT.

V and J are TRBV7-9 and TRBJ2-7; 7 bases fit TRBD2. Germline V gives CDR1 SEHNR, CDR2 FQNEAQ (reference sequence). J gave up 6 bases and V 4 bases, and 15 bases lay outside the gene matches. CDR3 length: 16 residues. DNA of the CDR3: TGTGCCAGCAGCTCCAACGCGGGGGAGGGCCGTGGCGAGCAGTACTTC. This translates into CASSSNAGEGRGEQYF.